Listed below are T cell receptor beta chains from one sample, sequenced in a study of blood T cell repertoires in COVID-19. Sequencing used immunoSEQ multiplex PCR; TCRdb keeps in-frame clones, though not all of them. The sample lists fewer than 45,000 clones; around 90% were seen once. What was sequenced was peripheral blood. Receptors originate from a man aged 55 to 70 with active or convalescent COVID-19. The CDR3 runs from the conserved cysteine through the conserved F or W. Fields, in order: CDR3 length, D gene, V gene, clone size, J gene, CDR3 protein, CDR3 DNA. A D gene is named only where the DNA matches it firmly. Part of the rows lack a size; the others show once, few, many or a class for expanded clones.

CDR3 length: 14; D gene: TRBD2; V gene: TRBV2; clone size: NA; J gene: TRBJ2-5; CDR3 protein: CASSGGRVQETQYF; CDR3 DNA: TGTGCCAGCAGTGGCGGGAGAGTACAAGAGACCCAGTACTTC
CDR3 length: 15; D gene: TRBD2; V gene: TRBV27; clone size: NA; J gene: TRBJ2-7; CDR3 protein: CASSLSAGGPYEQYF; CDR3 DNA: TGTGCCAGCAGTTTATCTGCGGGAGGGCCATACGAGCAGTACTTC
CDR3 length: 13; D gene: TRBD2; V gene: TRBV19; clone size: once; J gene: TRBJ2-7; CDR3 protein: CASSTSGRREQYF; CDR3 DNA: TGTGCCAGCAGCACGAGCGGGAGACGCGAGCAGTACTTC
CDR3 length: 15; D gene: TRBD2; V gene: TRBV5-1; clone size: NA; J gene: TRBJ2-5; CDR3 protein: CASSGSGSGPKTQYF; CDR3 DNA: TGCGCCAGCAGCGGTAGCGGGAGTGGGCCAAAGACCCAGTACTTC
CDR3 length: 16; D gene: TRBD1; V gene: TRBV19; clone size: NA; J gene: TRBJ2-7; CDR3 protein: CASSIEGYRGAYEQYF; CDR3 DNA: TGTGCCAGTAGTATCGAGGGGTACAGGGGTGCCTACGAGCAGTACTTC
CDR3 length: 14; D gene: NA; V gene: TRBV3-1/TRBV3-2; clone size: NA; J gene: TRBJ2-6; CDR3 protein: CASTSGIGANVLTF; CDR3 DNA: TGTGCCAGCACATCAGGGATTGGGGCCAACGTCCTGACTTTC
CDR3 length: 13; D gene: TRBD1; V gene: TRBV2; clone size: NA; J gene: TRBJ1-1; CDR3 protein: CASRRGLNTEAFF; CDR3 DNA: TGTGCCAGCCGCAGGGGGCTGAACACTGAAGCTTTCTTT
CDR3 length: 14; D gene: NA; V gene: TRBV7-3; clone size: NA; J gene: TRBJ2-1; CDR3 protein: CASSLQSGYNEQFF; CDR3 DNA: TGTGCCAGCAGCCTCCAGAGCGGATACAATGAGCAGTTCTTC
CDR3 length: 11; D gene: NA; V gene: TRBV28; clone size: NA; J gene: TRBJ2-3; CDR3 protein: CASTAPYTQYF; CDR3 DNA: TGTGCCAGCACAGCGCCGTATACGCAGTATTTT
CDR3 length: 14; D gene: NA; V gene: TRBV29-1; clone size: NA; J gene: TRBJ1-5; CDR3 protein: CSVAIDAGQQPQHF; CDR3 DNA: TGCAGCGTTGCCATTGACGCGGGGCAGCAGCCCCAGCATTTT
CDR3 length: 13; D gene: NA; V gene: TRBV11-3; clone size: NA; J gene: TRBJ1-1; CDR3 protein: CASSQQMNTEAFF; CDR3 DNA: TGTGCCAGCAGCCAACAGATGAACACTGAAGCTTTCTTT
CDR3 length: 15; D gene: TRBD1; V gene: TRBV6-1; clone size: NA; J gene: TRBJ1-4; CDR3 protein: CASSEDGTGSEKLFF; CDR3 DNA: TGTGCCAGCAGTGAAGACGGGACAGGTAGCGAAAAACTGTTTTTT
CDR3 length: 12; D gene: NA; V gene: TRBV7-2; clone size: NA; J gene: TRBJ2-7; CDR3 protein: CASSPPTYEQYF; CDR3 DNA: TGTGCCAGCAGCCCCCCCACATACGAGCAGTACTTC
CDR3 length: 15; D gene: NA; V gene: TRBV30; clone size: NA; J gene: TRBJ1-3; CDR3 protein: CAWRGHSGPGNTIYF; CDR3 DNA: TGTGCCTGGAGAGGACACTCAGGGCCTGGAAACACCATATATTTT
CDR3 length: 15; D gene: NA; V gene: TRBV6-6; clone size: NA; J gene: TRBJ2-1; CDR3 protein: CASTVDTYSYNEQFF; CDR3 DNA: TGTGCCAGCACCGTGGACACGTACTCCTACAATGAGCAGTTCTTC
CDR3 length: 16; D gene: NA; V gene: TRBV4-3; clone size: NA; J gene: TRBJ2-3; CDR3 protein: CASSQSASVDTDTQYF; CDR3 DNA: TGCGCCAGCAGCCAATCAGCTAGCGTAGACACAGATACGCAGTATTTT
CDR3 length: 16; D gene: TRBD2; V gene: TRBV18; clone size: NA; J gene: TRBJ2-2; CDR3 protein: CASSPGTSGPTGELFF; CDR3 DNA: TGTGCCAGCTCGCCAGGGACTAGCGGACCCACCGGGGAGCTGTTTTTT
CDR3 length: 11; D gene: NA; V gene: TRBV3-1/TRBV3-2; clone size: NA; J gene: TRBJ2-5; CDR3 protein: CASSQRETQYF; CDR3 DNA: TGTGCCAGCAGCCAACGAGAGACCCAGTACTTC
CDR3 length: 14; D gene: NA; V gene: TRBV2; clone size: NA; J gene: TRBJ2-2; CDR3 protein: CASNVGGNTGELFF; CDR3 DNA: TGTGCCAGCAATGTCGGGGGGAACACCGGGGAGCTGTTTTTT
CDR3 length: 17; D gene: TRBD1; V gene: TRBV28; clone size: NA; J gene: TRBJ2-6; CDR3 protein: CASSEWTGISGANVLTF; CDR3 DNA: TGTGCCAGCAGTGAATGGACAGGGATATCTGGGGCCAACGTCCTGACTTTC
CDR3 length: 12; D gene: TRBD2; V gene: TRBV27; clone size: once; J gene: TRBJ2-3; CDR3 protein: CASSGLAGTQYF; CDR3 DNA: TGTGCCAGCAGTGGACTAGCAGGAACGCAGTATTTT
CDR3 length: 15; D gene: NA; V gene: TRBV2; clone size: NA; J gene: TRBJ1-5; CDR3 protein: CASKGGTASNQPQHF; CDR3 DNA: TGTGCCAGCAAGGGAGGCACCGCTAGCAATCAGCCCCAGCATTTT
CDR3 length: 14; D gene: NA; V gene: TRBV28; clone size: NA; J gene: TRBJ2-7; CDR3 protein: CASSWWQGGYEQYF; CDR3 DNA: TGTGCCAGCAGTTGGTGGCAGGGTGGCTACGAGCAGTACTTC
CDR3 length: 14; D gene: TRBD2; V gene: TRBV27; clone size: NA; J gene: TRBJ2-7; CDR3 protein: CASSFGTSGREQYF; CDR3 DNA: TGTGCCAGCAGTTTTGGGACTAGCGGGCGCGAGCAGTACTTC
CDR3 length: 14; D gene: TRBD2; V gene: TRBV5-1; clone size: NA; J gene: TRBJ2-3; CDR3 protein: CASRIAGTRDTQYF; CDR3 DNA: TGCGCCAGCCGTATAGCGGGGACGAGAGATACGCAGTATTTT
CDR3 length: 14; D gene: NA; V gene: TRBV6-5; clone size: NA; J gene: TRBJ2-4; CDR3 protein: CATRAASGKNIQYF; CDR3 DNA: TGTGCCACCAGGGCGGCCTCGGGCAAAAACATTCAGTACTTC
CDR3 length: 13; D gene: TRBD2; V gene: TRBV7-6; clone size: NA; J gene: TRBJ2-7; CDR3 protein: CASSLAPGGEQYF; CDR3 DNA: TGTGCCAGCAGCTTAGCCCCGGGGGGCGAGCAGTACTTC
CDR3 length: 16; D gene: TRBD2; V gene: TRBV28; clone size: NA; J gene: TRBJ2-2; CDR3 protein: CASSLPTSGNTGELFF; CDR3 DNA: TGTGCCAGCAGTCTCCCGACTAGCGGGAACACCGGGGAGCTGTTTTTT
CDR3 length: 12; D gene: NA; V gene: TRBV11-2; clone size: NA; J gene: TRBJ2-7; CDR3 protein: CASSQMRTAQYF; CDR3 DNA: TGTGCCAGCAGTCAAATGAGGACAGCGCAGTACTTC
CDR3 length: 15; D gene: TRBD1; V gene: TRBV2; clone size: once; J gene: TRBJ2-1; CDR3 protein: CASHRRGTGANEQFF; CDR3 DNA: TGTGCCAGCCATAGAAGGGGGACAGGGGCTAATGAGCAGTTCTTC
CDR3 length: 14; D gene: NA; V gene: TRBV5-6; clone size: NA; J gene: TRBJ2-3; CDR3 protein: CASSQGTSPDTQYF; CDR3 DNA: TGTGCCAGCAGCCAAGGGACTTCGCCAGATACGCAGTATTTT
CDR3 length: 15; D gene: NA; V gene: TRBV19; clone size: once; J gene: TRBJ1-1; CDR3 protein: CASTQRGLGLTEAFF; CDR3 DNA: TGTGCCAGTACCCAAAGGGGGTTAGGGTTAACTGAAGCTTTCTTT
CDR3 length: 14; D gene: NA; V gene: TRBV3-1/TRBV3-2; clone size: NA; J gene: TRBJ1-3; CDR3 protein: CASSSRGSGNTIYF; CDR3 DNA: TGTGCCAGCAGCTCTCGCGGGTCTGGAAACACCATATATTTT
CDR3 length: 13; D gene: NA; V gene: TRBV29-1; clone size: NA; J gene: TRBJ2-7; CDR3 protein: CSVEEIHRDEQYF; CDR3 DNA: TGCAGCGTTGAAGAAATCCACAGGGATGAGCAGTACTTC
CDR3 length: 15; D gene: TRBD1; V gene: TRBV5-6; clone size: once; J gene: TRBJ1-5; CDR3 protein: CASSPRPGQGQPQHF; CDR3 DNA: TGTGCCAGCAGCCCTAGGCCGGGACAGGGGCAGCCCCAGCATTTT
CDR3 length: 15; D gene: TRBD1; V gene: TRBV18; clone size: NA; J gene: TRBJ2-1; CDR3 protein: CASSHGQGPYNEQFF; CDR3 DNA: TGTGCCAGCTCACATGGACAGGGGCCATACAATGAGCAGTTCTTC
CDR3 length: 20; D gene: TRBD1; V gene: TRBV24-1; clone size: NA; J gene: TRBJ2-3; CDR3 protein: CATSDTTSGTAVTSTDTQYF; CDR3 DNA: TGTGCCACCAGTGACACTACTTCCGGGACAGCTGTCACTAGCACAGATACGCAGTATTTT
CDR3 length: 15; D gene: TRBD2; V gene: TRBV5-1; clone size: NA; J gene: TRBJ2-3; CDR3 protein: CASSVAGGTTDTQYF; CDR3 DNA: TGCGCCAGCAGCGTAGCGGGAGGGACCACAGATACGCAGTATTTT
CDR3 length: 15; D gene: NA; V gene: TRBV3-1/TRBV3-2; clone size: NA; J gene: TRBJ1-4; CDR3 protein: CASSQETTARKKLFF; CDR3 DNA: TGTGCCAGCAGCCAAGAGACGACAGCACGGAAAAAACTGTTTTTT
CDR3 length: 15; D gene: TRBD2; V gene: TRBV3-1/TRBV3-2; clone size: NA; J gene: TRBJ2-7; CDR3 protein: CASSQERSGGYEQYF; CDR3 DNA: TGTGCCAGCAGCCAAGAAAGGTCGGGGGGTTACGAGCAGTACTTC
CDR3 length: 14; D gene: TRBD1; V gene: TRBV27; clone size: NA; J gene: TRBJ1-1; CDR3 protein: CASRLTGSVPEAFF; CDR3 DNA: TGTGCCAGCCGACTGACAGGGTCGGTACCTGAAGCTTTCTTT
CDR3 length: 19; D gene: TRBD2; V gene: TRBV27; clone size: NA; J gene: TRBJ2-4; CDR3 protein: CASSLFSRLAGAPKNIQYF; CDR3 DNA: TGTGCCAGCAGTTTATTTTCTCGACTAGCGGGAGCCCCCAAAAACATTCAGTACTTC
CDR3 length: 15; D gene: NA; V gene: TRBV5-1; clone size: NA; J gene: TRBJ2-1; CDR3 protein: CASNRDIQTYNEQFF; CDR3 DNA: TGCGCCAGCAACCGGGACATCCAAACCTACAATGAGCAGTTCTTC
CDR3 length: 13; D gene: NA; V gene: TRBV19; clone size: NA; J gene: TRBJ2-3; CDR3 protein: CAVRGSGTDTQYF; CDR3 DNA: TGTGCCGTCCGTGGCAGCGGCACAGATACGCAGTATTTT
CDR3 length: 16; D gene: TRBD2; V gene: TRBV5-1; clone size: NA; J gene: TRBJ2-2; CDR3 protein: CASSISGLGNTGELFF; CDR3 DNA: TGCGCCAGCAGCATTAGCGGGCTGGGGAACACCGGGGAGCTGTTTTTT
CDR3 length: 15; D gene: TRBD1; V gene: TRBV18; clone size: once; J gene: TRBJ1-1; CDR3 protein: CASSPPDRRDTEAFF; CDR3 DNA: TGTGCCAGCTCACCCCCGGACAGGAGGGACACTGAAGCTTTCTTT
CDR3 length: 13; D gene: TRBD2; V gene: TRBV3-1/TRBV3-2; clone size: NA; J gene: TRBJ2-5; CDR3 protein: CASSLLAGETQYF; CDR3 DNA: TGTGCCAGCAGCCTACTAGCGGGAGAGACCCAGTACTTC
CDR3 length: 13; D gene: NA; V gene: TRBV6-5; clone size: NA; J gene: TRBJ2-3; CDR3 protein: CASSKRNTDTQYF; CDR3 DNA: TGTGCCAGCAGTAAGCGGAACACAGATACGCAGTATTTT
CDR3 length: 14; D gene: NA; V gene: TRBV11-1; clone size: NA; J gene: TRBJ2-7; CDR3 protein: CASSLERLAYEQYF; CDR3 DNA: TGTGCCAGCAGCTTAGAGAGGCTCGCCTACGAGCAGTACTTC
CDR3 length: 16; D gene: NA; V gene: TRBV11-2; clone size: NA; J gene: TRBJ2-7; CDR3 protein: CASSLVGGKASYEQYF; CDR3 DNA: TGTGCCAGCAGCTTAGTTGGGGGGAAGGCTTCCTACGAGCAGTACTTC
CDR3 length: 16; D gene: TRBD1; V gene: TRBV28; clone size: NA; J gene: TRBJ2-7; CDR3 protein: CASSSSPRTGTYEQYF; CDR3 DNA: TGTGCCAGCAGTTCGAGCCCTCGGACAGGGACCTACGAGCAGTACTTC
CDR3 length: 16; D gene: TRBD2; V gene: TRBV27; clone size: NA; J gene: TRBJ2-7; CDR3 protein: CASSLGRAGGAYEQYF; CDR3 DNA: TGTGCCAGCAGTTTGGGGCGGGCGGGAGGCGCCTACGAGCAGTACTTC
CDR3 length: 13; D gene: NA; V gene: TRBV7-2; clone size: NA; J gene: TRBJ1-1; CDR3 protein: CASSFPGSAEAFF; CDR3 DNA: TGTGCCAGCAGCTTCCCCGGGTCCGCTGAAGCTTTCTTT
CDR3 length: 16; D gene: TRBD2; V gene: TRBV7-9; clone size: few; J gene: TRBJ2-7; CDR3 protein: CASSSFRTGTIREQYF; CDR3 DNA: TGTGCCAGCAGCTCCTTCAGGACCGGGACTATCCGCGAGCAGTACTTC